This T cell receptor beta chain is from a study of blood T cell repertoires in COVID-19. Study overall: The United States, Italy and Spain supplied acute and convalescent COVID-19 samples.

Per the original methods: Amplification with reference gene primers provided the estimates of nucleated cell counts. Assay: immunoSEQ multiplex PCR; the TCRdb copy retains only in-frame clones and omits some. From that table come the V and J calls and clone size; the DNA was used to work out D and trimming. The repertoire holds fewer than 200,000 clones, with roughly 88% as singletons. Trimming took off 3 bases at V and 3 bases at J, with 10 bases between the two ends. CDR1 KGHDR and CDR2 SFDVKD come from the germline V gene. The CDR3 is 15 residues long. Sequencing was done on a sample of peripheral blood. The chain recombines TRBV24-1 with TRBJ2-2, with D maybe TRBD1 (5 bases). The sequence came from a man aged 55 to 70 who had recovered from COVID-19. CDR3 nucleotide sequence: TGTGCCACCAGTGATCCAACAGGAGACACCGGGGAGCTGTTTTTT. Translation: CATSDPTGDTGELFF.